Below are 11 T cell receptor beta chains sequenced from a single sample in a study of Graves' ophthalmopathy and Graves' hyperthyroidism. From RNA, the CDR3 regions of TCR beta chains were amplified and sequenced. HTBI-primed RT-PCR formed the first round, and a multiplex PCR formed the second. TCRdb passed the multiplex PCR reads through MiXCR, listing each CDR3 protein once. The data contain under 350,000 distinct CDR3 sequences, about 17% of them singletons. The sequencing input was peripheral blood. Receptor source: an adult man with Graves' ophthalmopathy.

This clonotype showed up many times. The chain combines TRBV7-2 with TRBJ2-5, with TRBD2 as a possible D gene (6 bases). The CDR3 contains 17 residues. With 2 bases removed from V and 2 bases from J, the gap between germline ends came to 18 bases. Per germline, CDR1 SGHTA and CDR2 FQGNSA. Here the CDR3 DNA reads TGTGCCAGCAGCTTACAAGGGCTGGGGGGTGGGCAAGAGACCCAGTACTTC. Amino acids: CASSLQGLGGGQETQYF.

This clonotype was counted ten times or more. This rearrangement joins TRBV25-1 to TRBJ2-4; either TRBD1 or TRBD2 may supply D (5 bases each). Germline V gives CDR1 MGHDK, CDR2 SYGVNS. This CDR3 spans 18 amino acids. Trimming left V 9 bases short and J 0 bases short, with 24 bases between. The CDR3, as DNA: TGTGCCAGTCCTCCAACCGGGACGGGAAAACTAGCCAAAAACATTCAGTACTTC. Protein sequence: CASPPTGTGKLAKNIQYF.

In its sample, this clonotype was seen many times. The chain links TRBV6-8 to TRBJ2-7; 7 bases agree with TRBD1. The junction had 12 bases not matched to a gene; V was cut back by 4 bases and J by 0 bases. The germline V gene encodes CDR1 MNHGY and CDR2 SAAAGT. The length of the CDR3 is 17 residues. The CDR3 nucleotides read TGTGCCAGCAGTTTCCCTCCGGGACAGCCCAACTCCTACGAGCAGTACTTC. Protein sequence: CASSFPPGQPNSYEQYF.

This clonotype was observed many times. The CDR3 region has the DNA TGTGCCAGCAGCGCTGACAGGGGTGAGACCCAGTACTTC. Protein sequence: CASSADRGETQYF. This rearrangement joins TRBV7-9 to TRBJ2-5; the match to TRBD1 covers 8 bases. The germline V gene encodes CDR1 SEHNR and CDR2 FQNEAQ (reference sequence). After removal of 5 bases from V and 5 bases from J, the junction contained 4 bases not matched to a gene. The CDR3 is made up of 13 amino acids. The full variable domain, in which reference TRBV7-9 and TRBJ2-5 provide the parts outside the CDR3, is DTGVSQNPRHKITKRGQNVTFRCDPISEHNRLYWYRQTLGQGPEFLTYFQNEAQLEKSRLLSDRFSAERPKGSFSTLEIQRTEQGDSAMYLCASSADRGETQYFGPGTRLLVL.

In its sample, this clonotype was seen many times. The gene calls are TRBV4-1 and TRBJ2-7; D may be TRBD2 (6 bases). Germline assignment: CDR1 MGHRA and CDR2 YSYEKL. Trimming stripped 2 bases from V and 4 bases from J, with 12 bases between. CDR3 length: 14 residues. The chain's CDR3 is CASSQRELYYEQYF. CDR3 nucleotide sequence: TGCGCCAGCAGCCAACGGGAGTTATATTACGAGCAGTACTTC.

This clonotype appeared many times. CDR3 DNA: TGTGCCAGCAGTGGCTCAGGTTATAATTCACCCCTCCACTTT. This translates into CASSGSGYNSPLHF. V usage is TRBV12-3 or TRBV12-4 and J usage is TRBJ1-6; D unresolved. The CDR3 runs 14 residues. Trimming pared 5 bases from V and 4 bases from J, leaving 9 bases between.

This clonotype has ten or more counts. The V gene is TRBV15, the J gene TRBJ2-5; 9 bases fit TRBD2. The CDR3 is 15 amino acids. V was pared by 9 bases and J by 3 bases, with 11 bases of the junction left unmatched. Germline loops: CDR1 LNHNV, CDR2 YYDKDF (reference sequence). The CDR3 protein is CATGTTAGGEETQYF. The CDR3 DNA is TGTGCCACGGGGACCACAGCGGGGGGCGAAGAGACCCAGTACTTC.

The chain has TRBV19 and TRBJ2-7; 7 nucleotides agree with TRBD1. Trimming took 6 bases from V and 0 from J; bases not matched to a gene: 8. Germline V CDR1 and CDR2: LNHDA, SQIVND (reference sequence). The CDR3 consists of 15 residues. In nucleotides, the CDR3 is TGTGCCAGTAGCAAGACCAGGGACAGCTCCTACGAGCAGTACTTC. Translated: CASSKTRDSSYEQYF.

The V gene is TRBV6-1, the J gene TRBJ2-7; 10 nucleotides align to TRBD1. This CDR3 is 14 amino acids long. Germline V CDR1 and CDR2: MNHNS, SASEGT. With V trimmed by 10 bases and J by 7 bases, 13 bases remained unmatched. The CDR3 spells CATSPRDRGLEQYF. In DNA, the CDR3 is TGTGCCACCTCCCCAAGGGACAGGGGTTTGGAGCAGTACTTC.

About this clonotype: Given a much more abundant clone one base away, this may be a read error. The chain recombines TRBV27 with TRBJ1-6, with D possibly being TRBD1 (5 bases). This CDR3 is 14 amino acids long. CDR1 MNHEY and CDR2 SMNVEV come from the germline V gene (reference sequence). CDR3: CASRTGTYNSPHHF. The CDR3 DNA reads TGTGCCAGCAGAACCGGGACCTATAATTCACCCCACCACTTT.

This clonotype has ten or more counts. The chain employs TRBV7-8 and TRBJ2-7; TRBD1 agrees at 11 bases. The germline CDR1 and CDR2 sequences are SGHVS and FQNEAQ. The ends lost 5 bases at V and 6 bases at J; junction bases unmatched: 12. There are 16 residues in the CDR3. The CDR3 here is CASSKHTGQGEGEQYF. CDR3 DNA sequence: TGTGCCAGCAGCAAGCACACGGGACAGGGGGAGGGCGAGCAGTACTTC.